This is a list of T cell receptor beta chains from one sample in a study of shared clonotypes between healthy human individuals. This table comes from immunoSEQ multiplex PCR, and its TCRdb copy is limited to in-frame clones, with some not included. This table holds fewer than 550,000 clones, about 79% found once. The sequencing sample was made of PBMCs. The source is a woman aged 35 to 49 in good health. Some clones in this sample may be carry-over from other donors' samples. Both conserved end residues are part of each CDR3. D genes are given only for firm matches. A row's size may be missing; if present it is once, few, many or a size class.

d_gene	abundance	v_gene	j_gene	len	CDR3aa	CDR3nt
TRBD1	.	TRBV6-6	TRBJ2-1	15	CASSSPDRVGNEQFF	TGTGCCAGCAGTTCCCCCGACAGGGTAGGTAATGAGCAGTTCTTC
TRBD1	.	TRBV19	TRBJ1-5	13	CASSGTGNQPQHF	TGTGCCAGTTCCGGGACAGGCAATCAGCCCCAGCATTTT
TRBD1	.	TRBV29-1	TRBJ1-1	14	CSGRGQGDGTEAFF	TGCAGCGGCCGCGGTCAGGGGGATGGAACTGAAGCTTTCTTT
TRBD1	.	TRBV6-5	TRBJ1-2	16	CASSYHWTGTGVGYTF	TGTGCCAGCAGTTACCACTGGACCGGGACAGGGGTCGGCTACACCTTC
TRBD1	.	TRBV30	TRBJ1-5	17	CAYNGDSKGQYNQPQHF	TGTGCCTACAACGGGGACAGTAAGGGGCAATACAATCAGCCCCAGCATTTT
TRBD2	.	TRBV4-1	TRBJ2-5	18	CASSQDQSAGGGGETQYF	TGCGCCAGCAGCCAAGATCAGTCGGCGGGAGGCGGAGGGGAGACCCAGTACTTC
TRBD2	few	TRBV28	TRBJ2-2	13	CASSSGGVGELFF	TGTGCCAGCAGTAGCGGGGGGGTCGGGGAGCTGTTTTTT
.	.	TRBV4-1	TRBJ2-7	14	CASSQSGNVYEQYF	TGCGCCAGCAGCCAAAGTGGGAACGTCTACGAGCAGTACTTC
TRBD2	.	TRBV5-1	TRBJ2-2	19	CASSSGTSGTGSNTGELFF	TGCGCCAGCAGCTCCGGGACTAGCGGGACGGGGTCTAACACCGGGGAGCTGTTTTTT
TRBD2	.	TRBV4-2	TRBJ2-3	16	CASSPRTSGSTDTQYF	TGTGCCAGCAGCCCAAGGACTAGCGGAAGCACAGATACGCAGTATTTT
.	once	TRBV18	TRBJ1-1	13	CASSPPVNTEAFF	TGTGCCAGCTCACCACCGGTGAACACTGAAGCTTTCTTT
.	.	TRBV28	TRBJ2-3	15	CASRSPGRGTDTQYF	TGTGCCAGCAGATCCCCGGGGAGGGGGACAGATACGCAGTATTTT
TRBD2	.	TRBV27	TRBJ2-7	14	CASSPGTSVDEQYF	TGTGCCAGCAGCCCAGGGACTAGCGTTGACGAGCAGTACTTC
.	.	TRBV5-1	TRBJ2-1	16	CASSRGADLSYNEQFF	TGCGCCAGCAGCCGGGGGGCCGATCTCTCCTACAATGAGCAGTTCTTC
TRBD1	once	TRBV10-3	TRBJ2-7	15	CAIMEFRDRPYEQYF	TGTGCCATCATGGAATTCCGGGACAGGCCCTACGAGCAGTACTTC
.	.	TRBV11-2	TRBJ1-4	12	CASSQRAEKLFF	TGTGCCAGCAGCCAGAGGGCTGAAAAACTGTTTTTT
TRBD1	.	TRBV9	TRBJ1-5	14	CASSGQGSNQPQHF	TGTGCCAGCAGCGGACAGGGTTCCAATCAGCCCCAGCATTTT
TRBD1	.	TRBV5-1	TRBJ2-7	15	CASSLGGQGPGQQYF	TGCGCCAGCAGCTTGGGCGGACAGGGGCCCGGCCAGCAGTACTTC
TRBD2	.	TRBV5-1	TRBJ2-1	12	CASSLKRDEQFF	TGCGCCAGCAGCTTGAAGCGGGACGAGCAGTTCTTC
.	.	TRBV5-1	TRBJ2-2	15	CASRDGNANTGELFF	TGCGCCAGCAGAGACGGCAATGCGAACACCGGGGAGCTGTTTTTT
.	.	TRBV11-2	TRBJ2-5	11	CASSPLQTQYF	TGTGCCAGCAGCCCCCTCCAGACCCAGTACTTC
.	.	TRBV7-9	TRBJ2-5	13	CASSIGGQETQYF	TGTGCCAGCAGCATCGGAGGCCAAGAGACCCAGTACTTC
.	.	TRBV4-1	TRBJ2-5	15	CASSQGVSFRGEQYF	TGCGCCAGCAGCCAAGGTGTCTCCTTCCGGGGAGAGCAGTACTTC
.	.	TRBV7-8	TRBJ1-6	13	CASSLTLDSPLHF	TGTGCCAGCAGCTTAACCCTGGATTCACCCCTCCACTTT
.	.	TRBV12-1	TRBJ2-6	17	CASSSRHVQSRANVLTF	TGTGCCAGCAGCTCCAGGCATGTACAAAGTCGGGCCAACGTCCTGACTTTC